The sequence of this T cell receptor (beta chain) was determined in a study of blood T cell repertoires in COVID-19. Study overall: The origin of the acute and convalescent COVID-19 samples was the United States, Italy and Spain.

Seattle patients were enrolled while actively infected and followed longitudinally. The length of the CDR3 is 15 residues. V lost 4 bases and J lost 4, with 13 bases in between. Germline V lookup: CDR1 LGHNA, CDR2 YNFKEQ. How the authors handled the data: Estimated nucleated cell counts came from reference gene primer amplification. Sequencing was performed with immunoSEQ multiplex PCR; in TCRdb, only in-frame clones are kept and a portion is missing. V and J calls and clone size follow that table, whereas D and trimming were derived from the DNA. This table holds around 180,000 clones, over 75% found once.

V gene TRBV4-2 combines with J gene TRBJ1-4; D ambiguous. Sequenced input: peripheral blood. The TCR comes from a man older than 75 with COVID-19, enrolled during active disease. CDR3 in DNA: TGTGCCAGCAGCCCCCTCGGAGGAAATAATGAAAAACTGTTTTTT. It codes for CASSPLGGNNEKLFF.